This record concerns one T cell receptor beta chain sequence. The data are from a study of blood T cell repertoires in COVID-19. The method was immunoSEQ multiplex PCR; TCRdb's version includes in-frame clones alone and lacks a portion of them. This sample has 200,000 to 250,000 clones; around nine tenths occur once, and the top ten carry about a tenth. Those enrolled, adults aged 18 to 89 years, came from about two dozen US areas. Participant-reported clinical history was the basis for cohort assignment. CDR3 length: 12 amino acids. Trimming removed 2 bases at V and 6 bases at J, with 6 bases between. Per the germline V gene, CDR1 is LNHDA and CDR2 is SQIVND (reference sequence).

The sequencing sample was made of PBMCs or T cells enriched from blood (not recorded which). The chain combines TRBV19 with TRBJ2-3; no firm D call. The TCR was taken from a man in his thirties or forties who had recovered from COVID-19. The CDR3 sequence: CASSIWADTQYF. The CDR3 DNA is TGTGCCAGTAGTATATGGGCGGATACGCAGTATTTT.